One sample yielded the 3 T cell receptor beta chains listed below, sequenced in a study of graft-versus-host responses after intestinal transplantation. Clones were sequenced by immunoSEQ multiplex PCR, and TCRdb holds only the in-frame ones, with some missing. The top ten clones hold 2% of a sample with about 89,000 clones, approximately 94% of them seen once. Antigens for these TCRs are unknown. The starting material was unstimulated CD8+ T cells sorted from spleen or lymph node cells, obtained before intestinal transplant. These receptors were obtained from a human donor who received an intestinal transplant.

Comments on this clone: The sample has other DNA sequences that encode this CDR3 too. The CDR3 region has the DNA TGTGCCAGCAGTTTAAGGGGTGGGAACACTGAAGCTTTCTTT. Translated, it gives CASSLRGGNTEAFF. V and J are TRBV27 and TRBJ1-1, with D perhaps matching TRBD1 (5 bases). V was clipped by 2 bases and J by 1 base, with 8 bases between them. CDR3 length: 14 residues. Germline CDR1 and CDR2: MNHEY and SMNVEV (reference sequence).

V gene TRBV27 combines with J gene TRBJ1-6; 7 nucleotides agree with TRBD1. The CDR3 has 14 residues. V dropped 5 bases and J dropped 7; count of bases not matched to a gene: 5. The V gene's germline CDR1 is MNHEY and CDR2 SMNVEV (reference sequence). The CDR3 loop reads CASSQGDRNSPLHF. The CDR3 nucleotides are TGTGCCAGCAGTCAGGGGGACAGAAATTCACCCCTCCACTTT.

The genes are TRBV12-5 and TRBJ2-1; D is perhaps TRBD2 (6 bases). Germline V lookup: CDR1 LGHNT, CDR2 FRNRAP. The CDR3 runs to 17 residues. V shed 3 bases and J shed 6 bases, with 21 bases lying between them. The CDR3 bases are TGTGCTAGTGGTTTTACGAGTAGGGAGGATCGGGCCAATGAGCAGTTCTTC. Its protein product is CASGFTSREDRANEQFF.